This TCR beta chain was sequenced in a study of blood T cell repertoires in COVID-19 (dated by TCRdb to the early 2020s). General notes on the study: The collaborator samples originated in the United States, Italy and Spain and spanned the acute and convalescent phases of COVID-19. Where available, HLA class I and class II types were taken from metadata supplied by the sample provider and were not determined by assay-based typing. The material from the prospective study consisted of cDNA or gDNA derived from T cells, B-cell-depleted T cells, or PBMCs. Deeply sampled blood TCRbeta repertoires from subjects exposed to, actively infected with, or recovered from COVID-19 were included in the dataset. Nearly every sample came with metadata listing a de-identified subject ID, COVID-19 status, age in years and sex. The samples were drawn from the first 160 participants of the ongoing ImmuneRACE study and from 1,200 or so subjects provided by 6 global collaborators. The repertoires were made available in a free public database intended to serve as a resource for research on the immune response to SARS-CoV-2. Points the paper makes about the study in general: How much clinical and demographic metadata was included differed by source and by participant, and the metadata was provided uncurated.

Collaborating institutions collected whole blood in K2EDTA tubes following their own protocols. For TCRbeta analysis, collaborators shipped samples in one of three forms: frozen whole blood, isolated PBMCs, or DNA extracted from either of those sample types. This clone has a single count. Its antigen is currently not known. The record has no base qualities; no much larger clone is one base away. Including cysteine and phenylalanine, the CDR3 has 14 amino acids. Only the CDR3 part of the read is kept: 42 bases, read in frame from the first base. CDR1 and CDR2 were assigned from the germline V gene (reference sequence) as SGHKS and YYEKEE. From V the trimming removes 3 bases and from J it removes 7 bases, while the gene matches leave 6 bases of the junction unaccounted for. TCRbeta CDR3 regions were amplified from genomic DNA using the immunoSEQ Assay, a bias-controlled multiplex PCR. In the original analysis: The number of nucleated cells in each sample was estimated by amplification of reference gene primers within the assay. To quantify the absolute abundance of each unique TCRbeta CDR3 rearrangement, sequence reads were collapsed and filtered. For each sample, productive Simpson clonality was calculated by taking the square root of Simpson's diversity index across productive rearrangements. The table comes from immuneACCESS by way of TCRdb, which keeps in-frame sequences with V and J called. Part of the clones is missing from these tables; in studies checked, under half for an unresolved V gene and the rest for unknown reasons. That table supplies the V and J calls and clone size; D and trimming were determined from the DNA. The sample records 300,000 or so clones, around 83% of which are singletons. 1% to 1.5% of the sample belongs to the ten largest clones.

This TCR derives from a woman between 45 and 60 years old with acute or convalescent COVID-19. The chain links TRBV5-5 with TRBJ1-5; a stretch of 8 junction bases matches TRBD1. The sequenced material came from peripheral blood. This receptor has the CDR3 CASSSGQGGQPQHF. The DNA is as follows: TGTGCCAGCAGCTCTGGACAGGGAGGCCAGCCCCAGCATTTT.